This entry describes one T cell receptor (beta chain). The antigen is undetermined. The CDR3 is 15 amino acids. Germline CDR1 and CDR2: SGHDT and YYEEEE. V trimming: 4 bases; J trimming: 7 bases; junction bases outside the gene matches: 10. Each CDR3 protein is one row after TCRdb ran MiXCR on the reads. The repertoire holds about 890,000 distinct CDR3 sequences, with approximately 30% as singletons. This entry comes from a study of T cell repertoires in cytomegalovirus infection. The wider study: The study used recently identified HLA-C-restricted and well-studied HLA-B-restricted CMV epitopes. Matching HLA type and CMV infection were both indicated by public TCR beta signatures. Study-wide results and limits: Cumulative public TCR beta family frequency identified carriers of CMV plus the relevant HLA. Ex vivo, HLA-C-restricted CMV-specific TCR beta clonotypes prevailed over the rest of the response.

The source of this sequence is a human donor in good health (CMV status not recorded). Some clones in this sample may be carry-over from other donors' samples. The material was cultured CD8+ T cells from PBMCs, obtained from culture after CMV antigen stimulation. J is TRBJ2-7 and V is TRBV5-6, with 11 positions matching TRBD2. The CDR3 is CASSLGLADAYEQYV. The DNA of the CDR3 is TGTGCCAGCAGCCTGGGACTAGCGGACGCATATGAGCAGTACGTC.